The entry below gives a single T cell receptor beta chain sequence along with its context. The data were taken from a study of cytomegalovirus exposure and HLA in healthy donors. The CDR3 consists of 15 residues. V dropped 0 bases and J dropped 4 bases, with 14 bases sitting between them. Germline V gene lookup returns CDR1 SGHNT and CDR2 YYREEE (reference sequence). The PCR employed 60 Vbeta primers together with 13 Jbeta primers. Libraries were prepared by immunoSEQ multiplex PCR; TCRdb keeps only in-frame clonotypes and omits some of them. The sample has around 150,000 clones; about three quarters are singletons.

This TCR came from a man between 18 and 35 years old in good health and CMV-seronegative. The sequencing input was PBMCs. The chain has TRBV5-4 and TRBJ2-7; tentative D call: TRBD1 (7 bases). The CDR3 spells CASSLEEGARYEQYF. CDR3 coding DNA: TGTGCCAGCAGCTTGGAGGAGGGGGCAAGGTACGAGCAGTACTTC.